This entry lists 10 T cell receptor beta chains sequenced from one sample in a study of blood T cells in healthy people across ages. For the second PCR, which ran for 7 to 11 cycles, a sample-barcoded 5' primer and a J-beta primer mix were used. MiXCR, applied by TCRdb to the 5' RACE reads, yields one record per CDR3 protein. The data show hundreds of thousands of distinct CDR3 sequences, around 25% seen once. This same sample was also part of a study on T cells of mothers and their children.

Sequenced sample: blood. The receptors were gathered from a boy between 5 and 17 years old in good health.

There are a few counts of this clonotype. V is TRBV12-3 or TRBV12-4 and J is TRBJ2-5; D is possibly TRBD2 (7 bases). CDR3 length equals 17 residues. V lost 5 bases and J lost 5, with 24 bases in between. CDR3: CASSRSGGGVFGETQYF. CDR3 nucleotides: TGTGCCAGCAGTAGGAGCGGAGGGGGGGTTTTCGGTGAGACCCAGTACTTC.

This clonotype was counted between two and nine times. This chain connects TRBV25-1 to TRBJ2-3, with D perhaps matching TRBD2 (6 bases). The germline gives CDR1 MGHDK, CDR2 SYGVNS. The V gene lost 1 base and the J gene lost 6 bases, with 8 bases spanning the gap. The CDR3 is made up of 13 amino acids. CDR3 loop: CASSEWGRDTQYF. The CDR3 coding sequence is TGTGCCAGCAGTGAATGGGGGAGGGATACGCAGTATTTT.

In its sample, this clonotype was seen a few times. The chain has TRBV10-3 and TRBJ2-1; 10 nucleotides match TRBD1. CDR3 size: 13 residues. Germline loops: CDR1 ENHRY, CDR2 SYGVKD. V lost 0 bases and J lost 12; bases outside the gene matches: 2. CDR3 loop: CAISESGTGVQFF. CDR3 bases: TGTGCCATCAGTGAGTCCGGGACAGGGGTGCAGTTCTTC.

The J gene is TRBJ2-1, the V gene TRBV20-1; maybe TRBD2 (5 bases). The germline CDR1 and CDR2 sequences are DFQATT and SNEGSKA (reference sequence). This CDR3 has 13 amino acids. With 6 bases removed from V and 3 bases from J, the gap between germline ends came to 12 bases. The CDR3 here is CSAPLAGYNEQFF. The CDR3 DNA sequence: TGCAGTGCGCCCCTTGCGGGCTACAATGAGCAGTTCTTC.

This rearrangement joins TRBV6-1 to TRBJ2-1; D is undetermined. Near its end, the DNA agrees better with TRBJ2-7, so the J call may be wrong. The CDR3 has 15 amino acids. The germline V gene encodes CDR1 MNHNS and CDR2 SASEGT. The CDR3 DNA is TGTGCCAGCAGTGAAGGGGCCAAAAGCTCCTACGAGCAGTACTTC. It is translated as CASSEGAKSSYEQYF.

This clonotype was picked up a small number of times. The CDR3 ends on some other residue instead of the conserved phenylalanine or tryptophan, so this is likely a read error. The J gene is TRBJ1-4, the V gene TRBV5-1; D gene unclear. The length of the CDR3 is 16 residues. V gave up 5 bases and J gave up 0 bases, with 14 bases separating them. The germline gives CDR1 SGHRS, CDR2 YFSETQ. The CDR3 reads CASSDGRIATNEKLFL. CDR3 coding DNA: TGCGCCAGCAGTGACGGACGGATTGCAACTAATGAAAAACTGTTTCTT.

A word on this clonotype: The final CDR3 position lacks the conserved phenylalanine or tryptophan, pointing to a likely read error. This chain joins TRBV6-5 and TRBJ2-5; possibly TRBD1 for D (6 bases). The J call may not be correct, given that the DNA end is closer to TRBJ2-1. Germline assignment: CDR1 MNHEY and CDR2 SVGAGI. The CDR3 spans 13 residues. CDR3 coding DNA: TGTGCCAGCAGGCTAGGACAGTTCAATGAGCAGTTCCTC. Protein: CASRLGQFNEQFL.

The chain couples TRBV27 to TRBJ2-5; 8 bases agree with TRBD2. V was clipped by 6 bases and J by 2 bases; unmatched bases: 2. Germline values: CDR1 MNHEY, CDR2 SMNVEV (reference sequence). The length of the CDR3 is 13 residues. The CDR3 is CASSKREQETQYF. The CDR3 DNA follows: TGTGCCAGCAGCAAGCGGGAGCAAGAGACCCAGTACTTC.

The V gene is TRBV28, the J gene TRBJ1-6; D is ambiguous. The germline CDR1 and CDR2 sequences are MDHEN and SYDVKM. Trimming removed 6 bases from V and 5 bases from J, with 14 bases in between. The CDR3 consists of 15 residues. In DNA, the CDR3 is TGTGCCAGCAGCATTGGTCTGGGGAATAATTCACCCCTCCACTTT. Translated: CASSIGLGNNSPLHF. Supplemented by reference TRBV28 and TRBJ1-6, the full variable domain reads DVKVTQSSRYLVKRTGEKVFLECVQDMDHENMFWYRQDPGLGLRLIYFSYDVKMKEKGDIPEGYSVSREKKERFSLILESASTNQTSMYLCASSIGLGNNSPLHFGNGTRLTVT.

For this clonotype: The germline gene is not matched at one end of the junction; a read error may be the cause. The V gene is TRBV29-1, the J gene TRBJ1-4; D remains unclear. CDR1 and CDR2 (germline): SQVTM, ANQGSEA. This CDR3 is 11 amino acids long. The CDR3 here is CSGELGEKLFF. The CDR3, as DNA: TGCAGCGGTGAACTGGGAGAAAAACTGTTTTTT.